What follows describes a single TCR beta chain. This clonotype was seen only a few times. Its antigen is still unknown. No qualities accompany the bases; no much larger clone lies one base away. The treatment or condition label of this sample denotes: in vitro stimulation with specific CMV peptide epitopes to enrich CMV-specific T cells. Instrument used: Illumina HiSeq 1500. The public reads were run again by TCRdb, first through fastp at Q25 and then through MiXCR, and only productive beta chains were kept. When rows share a CDR3 protein, they turn into one entry using the most common DNA and genes. The sample profile shows roughly 570,000 distinct CDR3 sequences; approximately 40% of them were found once. About half of the sample lies in the top ten. The cysteine opens and the phenylalanine closes a CDR3 of 14 amino acids. CDR3 DNA is the only sequence kept; it has 42 bases, read in frame from the first base. Germline trimming amounts to 2 bases on V and 6 bases on J, with 2 as the count of junction bases outside the gene matches. CDR1 and CDR2 were assigned from the germline V gene as MGHDK and SYGVNS.

The data were obtained in a study of T cell repertoires in cytomegalovirus infection (dated by TCRdb to between 2019 and 2020). Some background on the complete study: The peptide stimulations were aimed at well-studied HLA-B-restricted epitopes as well as recently identified HLA-C-restricted CMV epitopes, whose presentation resists viral immunomodulation. Because public TCR beta signatures pointed to carriage of CMV infection together with the matching HLA type, the HLA type of each donor mattered for the analysis. The full study reports these points: In the ex vivo response, HLA-C-restricted CMV-specific TCR beta clonotypes were dominant, and in two of eight donors the single most frequent clonotype came from this HLA-C-restricted group. Carriers of CMV infection plus the relevant HLA type were discriminated by the cumulative frequency of public TCR beta family members in the study cohort and in an independent roughly 400-donor cohort.

This TCR was recovered from a human donor in good health (CMV status not recorded). Some clones in this sample may be carry-over from other donors' samples. The chain was built from TRBV25-1 and TRBJ2-2; TRBD2 agrees with 8 junctional bases. Sequencing used cultured PBMCs, obtained from culture after CMV antigen stimulation. The bases read TGTGCCAGCAGTGAAGCCGGGAGGGCCGGGGAGCTGTTTTTT. It codes for CASSEAGRAGELFF.